These 28 T cell receptor beta chains were all obtained from the same sample, sequenced in a study of identical twins. TCRdb recomputed calls from the 5' RACE reads with MiXCR, one row per CDR3 protein. Of some 730,000 distinct CDR3 sequences in the sample, roughly 20% were seen once. The same data also contributed to another study, on T cells expressing NK-cell markers.

Specimen: PBMCs. These receptor sequences come from a woman between 18 and 30 years old in good health.

This clonotype was seen a few times. The rearrangement uses TRBV10-3 and TRBJ2-7; TRBD2 matches 10 bases. Per the germline V gene, CDR1 is ENHRY and CDR2 is SYGVKD. CDR3 length: 15 residues. Trimming took 7 bases from V and 3 from J; bases not matched to a gene: 9. The CDR3: CAIKLGVAGGYEQYF. The CDR3 DNA reads TGTGCCATCAAGTTGGGTGTAGCGGGAGGCTACGAGCAGTACTTC.

The J gene is TRBJ2-5, the V gene TRBV20-1; 9 positions agree with TRBD2. The CDR3 length is 15 residues. With V trimmed by 6 bases and J by 5 bases, 13 bases remained unmatched. Germline lookup yields CDR1 DFQATT and CDR2 SNEGSKA (reference sequence). In DNA, the CDR3 is TGCAGTGCGGACGCCGGGACTAGCCCTACGGAGACCCAGTACTTC. Translated: CSADAGTSPTETQYF.

The chain joins TRBV7-9 to TRBJ1-2; D unclear. Germline V gives CDR1 SEHNR, CDR2 FQNEAQ (reference sequence). Trimming took off 2 bases at V and 2 bases at J, with 6 bases between the two ends. The length of the CDR3 is 13 residues. CDR3 loop: CASSLSENYGYTF. CDR3 coding DNA: TGTGCCAGCAGCTTATCGGAAAACTATGGCTACACCTTC.

The chain joins TRBV10-2 to TRBJ2-7, with a possible D match to TRBD2 (5 bases). The V gene lost 8 bases and the J gene lost 7 bases, with 9 bases spanning the gap. This CDR3 contains 10 residues. The germline V gene has CDR1 WSHSY and CDR2 SAAADI. DNA of the CDR3: TGCGCCAGCGGGAGAGAGGAGCAGTACTTC. This gives the protein CASGREEQYF.

This clonotype was detected only a few times. This chain connects TRBV12-3 or TRBV12-4 to TRBJ2-1; 9 bases match TRBD2. J was trimmed by 5 bases and V by 4 bases; bases with no gene match: 3. This CDR3 comprises 14 residues. The CDR3, as DNA: TGTGCCAGCAGTTCTAGCGGGACGAACAATGAGCAGTTCTTC. The encoded protein is CASSSSGTNNEQFF.

This clonotype was detected ten times or more. This chain joins TRBV20-1 and TRBJ2-3, with no clear D. The CDR3 sequence is 12 residues long. Germline assignment: CDR1 DFQATT and CDR2 SNEGSKA (reference sequence). The V and J ends lost 0 bases and 10 bases respectively, with 11 bases between them. CDR3 protein: CSARDPVAAQYF. CDR3 nucleotides: TGCAGTGCTAGAGATCCGGTGGCGGCGCAGTATTTT.

Only a few counts were recorded for this clonotype. This sequence joins TRBV7-9 and TRBJ2-1; the D is unclear. This CDR3 region has 14 residues. The germline CDR1 and CDR2 sequences are SEHNR and FQNEAQ (reference sequence). V lost 1 base and J 9 bases, leaving 13 bases between the germline ends. The CDR3 region is CASSLEARLVEQFF. The CDR3 bases are TGTGCCAGCAGCTTAGAGGCTAGGTTGGTTGAGCAGTTCTTC.

This clonotype was found a few times. The genes are TRBV6-1 and TRBJ2-7; 8 positions agree with TRBD2. V lost 6 bases and J lost 1; bases outside the gene matches: 5. Germline loops: CDR1 MNHNS, CDR2 SASEGT. CDR3 length equals 14 residues. CDR3 region: CASSRRGDSYEQYF. The CDR3 coding sequence is TGTGCCAGCAGCCGGCGGGGGGATTCCTACGAGCAGTACTTC.

This clonotype was counted between two and nine times. The V gene is TRBV6-1, the J gene TRBJ2-7; D is ambiguous. The CDR3 has 14 residues. Germline loops: CDR1 MNHNS, CDR2 SASEGT. V lost 7 bases to trimming and J lost 0 bases, with 13 bases between them. The CDR3: CASNRARSSYEQYF. The CDR3 region has the DNA TGTGCCAGCAATCGGGCGAGGAGCTCCTACGAGCAGTACTTC.

The J gene is TRBJ2-5, the V gene TRBV10-3; 8 bases map to TRBD2. Trimming at V came to 3 bases and at J to 5 bases, leaving 5 bases not matched to a gene. The CDR3 has 14 amino acids. Germline-derived CDR1 and CDR2 are ENHRY and SYGVKD. DNA for the CDR3: TGTGCCATCAGTGATTCACTAGCGGTGGAGACCCAGTACTTC. Translated: CAISDSLAVETQYF.

The V call is TRBV19, the J call TRBJ1-1, with D perhaps TRBD1 (6 bases). This CDR3 is 13 amino acids long. Germline V gives CDR1 LNHDA, CDR2 SQIVND (reference sequence). Trimming removed 3 bases from V and 6 bases from J, with 11 bases in between. CDR3 protein: CASSMDQGPEAFF. The CDR3 DNA reads TGTGCCAGTAGTATGGATCAGGGGCCTGAAGCTTTCTTT.

This clonotype was counted only a few times. This chain joins TRBV5-1 and TRBJ1-1; TRBD1 matches 7 bases. This CDR3 is 15 amino acids long. CDR1 and CDR2 from the germline V gene are SGHRS and YFSETQ. With V trimmed by 3 bases and J by 1 base, 6 bases remained unmatched. The CDR3 DNA is TGCGCCAGCAGCTCCTTGACAGGGTCGAACACTGAAGCTTTCTTT. This encodes CASSSLTGSNTEAFF.

The chain uses TRBV12-3 or TRBV12-4 and TRBJ2-7; 12 bases are shared with TRBD2. CDR3 length: 18 amino acids. With 5 bases clipped from V and 2 bases from J, the junction kept 13 bases outside the gene matches. CDR3 bases: TGTGCCAGCAGTGCGGCTAGCGGGAGGGTGCCTAGGGCCTACGAGCAGTACTTC. It codes for CASSAASGRVPRAYEQYF.

The rearrangement joins TRBV12-3 or TRBV12-4 to TRBJ2-5, with 7 bases that match TRBD2. This CDR3 is built from 15 residues. The trim removed 3 bases at V and 0 bases at J, leaving 4 bases unmatched. The chain's CDR3 is CASSFGGGYQETQYF. The CDR3, as DNA: TGTGCCAGCAGTTTTGGGGGAGGGTACCAAGAGACCCAGTACTTC.

The chain carries TRBV2 and TRBJ2-1; D gene uncertain. Germline loops: CDR1 SNHLY, CDR2 FYNNEI. Trimming cost V 1 base and J 7 bases, with 2 bases left between them. The CDR3 runs 11 residues. The DNA of the CDR3 is TGTGCCAGCAGTGAAGAAAATGAGCAGTTCTTC. Residues: CASSEENEQFF.

At least ten counts were recorded for this clonotype. The chain combines TRBV29-1 with TRBJ2-3; perhaps D is TRBD1 or TRBD2 (5 bases each). CDR3 size: 13 residues. Germline CDR1 and CDR2: SQVTM and ANQGSEA. The V end lost 1 base, the J end lost 4 bases, and 9 bases lay between the germline ends. DNA of the CDR3: TGCAGCGTTGAAGCTCGGGGCGCAGATACGCAGTATTTT. Protein product: CSVEARGADTQYF.

This rearrangement joins TRBV6-1 to TRBJ2-7, with 9 bases matching TRBD2. The germline V gene encodes CDR1 MNHNS and CDR2 SASEGT. The ends lost 4 bases at V and 2 bases at J; junction bases unmatched: 6. This CDR3 spans 15 amino acids. The CDR3 sequence is CASSGTSGFAYEQYF. The CDR3 DNA sequence: TGTGCCAGCAGTGGAACTAGCGGGTTTGCCTACGAGCAGTACTTC.

This clonotype was detected a few times. This sequence joins TRBV20-1 and TRBJ2-3; 11 bases map to TRBD2. Germline CDR1 and CDR2: DFQATT and SNEGSKA (reference sequence). The CDR3 covers 17 residues. Trimming cost V 5 bases and J 2 bases; bases outside gene matches: 12. The CDR3 DNA follows: TGCAGTGCTGCTGACCCGGGACTAGCGGTTGTCACAGATACGCAGTATTTT. Residues: CSAADPGLAVVTDTQYF.

The V call is TRBV20-1, the J call TRBJ2-6, with D maybe TRBD2 (5 bases). Trimming cost V 5 bases and J 3 bases, with 8 bases left between them. The CDR3 extends over 13 amino acids. The germline V gene encodes CDR1 DFQATT and CDR2 SNEGSKA (reference sequence). The CDR3 reads CSALGSGANVLTF. CDR3 nucleotides: TGCAGTGCTCTGGGGAGTGGGGCCAACGTCCTGACTTTC.

This clonotype was found many times. The rearrangement links TRBV12-3 or TRBV12-4 to TRBJ1-4; D may be TRBD1 (5 bases). V dropped 7 bases and J dropped 8 bases, with 17 bases sitting between them. CDR3 length: 14 residues. CDR3 in amino acids: CASNHRGPGEKLFF. The CDR3 DNA sequence: TGTGCCAGCAACCACCGGGGCCCAGGGGAAAAACTGTTTTTT.

The chain joins TRBV7-9 to TRBJ1-1; D unclear. Per germline, CDR1 SEHNR and CDR2 FQNEAQ (reference sequence). This CDR3 is built from 15 residues. Trimming removed 10 bases from V and 5 bases from J, with 23 bases in between. CDR3 loop: CATLPRLWGNTEAFF. DNA for the CDR3: TGTGCCACCCTCCCGCGGTTGTGGGGAAATACTGAAGCTTTCTTT.

This clonotype was observed a handful of times. The genes are TRBV15 and TRBJ2-5, with D possibly matching TRBD2 (5 bases). Germline lookup yields CDR1 LNHNV and CDR2 YYDKDF (reference sequence). This CDR3 comprises 17 residues. Trimming shortened V by 1 base and J by 3 bases, and 18 bases separated the two germline ends. CDR3 in amino acids: CATSRGSLARVEETQYF. The CDR3 DNA is TGTGCCACCAGCAGAGGTAGCTTAGCGCGCGTGGAAGAGACCCAGTACTTC.

The chain employs TRBV20-1 and TRBJ2-1; D ambiguous. V lost 3 bases to trimming and J lost 0 bases, with 9 bases between them. CDR3 length equals 14 residues. Germline CDR1 DFQATT, CDR2 SNEGSKA (reference sequence). The CDR3 is CSASRVSSYNEQFF. As DNA, the CDR3 is TGCAGTGCTAGTCGGGTAAGCTCCTACAATGAGCAGTTCTTC.

This clonotype has a handful of counts. The genes are TRBV7-9 and TRBJ2-1, with a weak D call TRBD1 (5 bases). V gave up 4 bases and J gave up 2 bases, with 15 bases separating them. In germline, CDR1 is SEHNR, CDR2 FQNEAQ (reference sequence). The CDR3 is 16 residues long. The CDR3 reads CASSSSLRGPYNEQFF. The DNA for the CDR3 is TGTGCCAGCAGCTCATCTCTTAGGGGCCCCTACAATGAGCAGTTCTTC.

This clonotype was seen more than once but under ten times. V and J are TRBV20-1 and TRBJ2-5; the D is unclear. Germline values: CDR1 DFQATT, CDR2 SNEGSKA (reference sequence). Trimming cost V 5 bases and J 5 bases, with 12 bases left between them. The CDR3 has 12 residues. CDR3 region: CSAFGRGETQYF. CDR3 in DNA: TGCAGTGCTTTCGGGCGAGGCGAGACCCAGTACTTC.

This clonotype turned up a few times. The rearrangement links TRBV20-1 to TRBJ1-5; possible D gene TRBD1, 6 bases. Germline V CDR1 and CDR2: DFQATT, SNEGSKA (reference sequence). The CDR3 extends over 13 amino acids. V was cut by 2 bases and J by 6 bases, with 11 bases left in between. CDR3 protein: CSARPQGTQPQHF. CDR3 nucleotides: TGCAGTGCTAGACCTCAGGGGACTCAGCCCCAGCATTTT.

This clonotype was seen a handful of times. The V and J genes are TRBV20-1 and TRBJ2-4; 7 nucleotides align to TRBD1. Germline lookup yields CDR1 DFQATT and CDR2 SNEGSKA (reference sequence). CDR3 length equals 13 residues. V trimming: 6 bases; J trimming: 9 bases; junction bases outside the gene matches: 11. The CDR3 loop is CSALGQVATIQYF. The CDR3 coding sequence is TGCAGTGCCCTAGGACAGGTAGCAACCATTCAGTACTTC.

This clonotype has a handful of counts. This sequence joins TRBV4-3 and TRBJ1-6; no definite D call. With 4 bases removed from V and 5 bases from J, the gap between germline ends came to 12 bases. The CDR3 is made up of 15 amino acids. CDR1 is LGHNA, CDR2 YSLEER, per germline. The CDR3 region is CASSLLHGDNSPLHF. The CDR3 DNA sequence: TGCGCCAGCAGCCTACTTCATGGAGATAATTCACCCCTCCACTTT.